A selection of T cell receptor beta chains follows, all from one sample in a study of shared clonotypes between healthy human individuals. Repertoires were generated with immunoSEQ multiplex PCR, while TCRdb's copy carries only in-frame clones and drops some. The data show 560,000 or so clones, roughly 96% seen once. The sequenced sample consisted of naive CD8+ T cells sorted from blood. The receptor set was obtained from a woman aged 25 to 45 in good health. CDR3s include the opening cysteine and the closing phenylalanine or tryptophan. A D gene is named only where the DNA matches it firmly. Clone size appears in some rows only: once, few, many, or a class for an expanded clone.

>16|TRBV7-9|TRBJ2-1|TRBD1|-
CASSHPGQGIYNEQFF
TGTGCCAGCAGCCATCCGGGACAGGGAATCTACAATGAGCAGTTCTTC
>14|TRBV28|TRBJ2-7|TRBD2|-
CASSAGLAGYEQYF
TGTGCCAGCAGTGCGGGACTAGCGGGCTACGAGCAGTACTTC
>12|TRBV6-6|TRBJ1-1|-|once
CASRTQGTEAFF
TGTGCCAGCAGAACACAGGGTACTGAAGCTTTCTTT
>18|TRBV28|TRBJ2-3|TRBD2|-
CASSRSTSGRPSTDTQYF
TGTGCCAGCAGCCGCTCAACTAGCGGGAGACCTAGCACAGATACGCAGTATTTT
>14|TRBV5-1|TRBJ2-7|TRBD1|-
CASSLRTGAYEQYF
TGCGCCAGCAGCTTACGGACAGGAGCCTACGAGCAGTACTTC
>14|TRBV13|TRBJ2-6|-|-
CASTHSSGANVLTF
TGTGCCAGCACGCATAGCTCTGGGGCCAACGTCCTGACTTTC
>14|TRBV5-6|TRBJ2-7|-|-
CASSPHSEEYEQYF
TGTGCCAGCAGCCCCCACAGTGAGGAATACGAGCAGTACTTC
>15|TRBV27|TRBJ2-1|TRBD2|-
CASSLIQRGYNEQFF
TGTGCCAGCAGTTTAATCCAGCGGGGGTACAATGAGCAGTTCTTC
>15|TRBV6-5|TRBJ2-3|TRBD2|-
CASSYTSGQGDTQYF
TGTGCCAGCAGCTACACTAGCGGGCAGGGTGATACGCAGTATTTT
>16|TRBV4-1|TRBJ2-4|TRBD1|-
CASSPGTGRPENIQYF
TGCGCCAGCAGCCCTGGGACAGGGCGTCCGGAAAACATTCAGTACTTC